Listed below are T cell receptor beta chains from one sample, sequenced in a study of blood T cells in healthy people across ages. TCRdb reanalysed the 5' RACE reads using MiXCR and keeps one entry per CDR3 protein. The table has approximately 400,000 distinct CDR3 sequences, about half seen once. Sequencing was carried out using blood. These receptors were taken from a man between 60 and 75 years old in good health. The CDR3 runs from the conserved cysteine through the conserved F or W. A D gene is named only where the DNA matches it firmly. Not every row has a clone size; where given, it reads once, few, many or a size class.

v_gene	d_gene	abundance	j_gene	CDR3nt	CDR3aa
TRBV7-2	.	few	TRBJ2-3	TGTGCCAGCAGCCTCACAGGGTCTAGCACAGATACGCAGTATTTT	CASSLTGSSTDTQYF
TRBV7-2	TRBD1	.	TRBJ1-4	TGTGCCAGCAGCTTAGGGGGACAGAGAAATGAAAAACTGTTTTTT	CASSLGGQRNEKLFF
TRBV2	.	.	TRBJ2-1	TGTGCCAGCAGTGAAAATGAGCAGTTCTTC	CASSENEQFF
TRBV6-2/TRBV6-3	.	few	TRBJ2-6	TGTGCCAGCAGTGTTTGGGGGCCTCGCTCTGGGGCCAACGTCCTGACTTTC	CASSVWGPRSGANVLTF
TRBV9	TRBD2	.	TRBJ2-5	TGTGCCAGCGGCCCGGGACTAGCGGAGACCCAGTACTTC	CASGPGLAETQYF
TRBV27	TRBD1	.	TRBJ2-3	TGTGCCAGCAGTTTAAATGGACAGGGAAGGAGTACAGATACGCAGTATTTT	CASSLNGQGRSTDTQYF
TRBV7-8	TRBD2	.	TRBJ2-1	TGTGCCAGCAGCCTGGTCCGGGAGGGGAGGCTTCGCTATGAGCAGTTCTTC	CASSLVREGRLRYEQFF
TRBV20-1	TRBD1	.	TRBJ1-4	TGCAGTGCTAGAGATGCCAGGGGGAGTGAAAAACTGTTTTTT	CSARDARGSEKLFF
TRBV6-1	TRBD1	.	TRBJ1-5	TGTGCCAGCACCCCCACACTACCGGGACAGGGGCGTGGGCAGCCCCAGCATTTT	CASTPTLPGQGRGQPQHF
TRBV5-6	TRBD2	.	TRBJ2-2	TGTGCCAGCAGCGGCGGGGGGAAGAGCACCGGGGAGCTGTTTTTT	CASSGGGKSTGELFF
TRBV28	TRBD2	few	TRBJ2-3	TGTGCCAGCCGGCGCGGCGGGAGCGCAGATACGCAGTATTTT	CASRRGGSADTQYF
TRBV7-2	.	.	TRBJ2-1	TGTGCCAGCAGCTTAGAGGTAGCGAAGGGCAATGAGCAGTTCTTC	CASSLEVAKGNEQFF
TRBV20-1	TRBD1	.	TRBJ1-5	TGCAGTGCTCGTCCCGGGACAGAGGAATGGCAGCCCCAGCATTTT	CSARPGTEEWQPQHF
TRBV7-9	.	.	TRBJ2-5	TGTGCCAGCAGCAAGGAACCCCTGGAGACCCAGTACTTC	CASSKEPLETQYF
TRBV20-1	TRBD1	.	TRBJ2-1	TGCAGTGCTAGGAGGCCCGACAGGGGCCCGGGGAATGAGCAGTTCTTC	CSARRPDRGPGNEQFF
TRBV20-1	TRBD1	.	TRBJ2-7	TGCAGTGCTAGAGAGGCCGGGACAGGGGGGTACGAGCAGTACTTC	CSAREAGTGGYEQYF
TRBV7-6	TRBD2	.	TRBJ2-7	TGTGCCAGCAGCTTATATCCCGCTAGCGGGGAGAAATCCTACGAGCAGTACTTC	CASSLYPASGEKSYEQYF
TRBV3-1	TRBD1	.	TRBJ2-7	TGTGCCAGCAGCCAAGCGGGCAGGGGGCACGAGCAGTACTTC	CASSQAGRGHEQYF
TRBV12-3/TRBV12-4	.	.	TRBJ2-5	TGTGCCAGCAGGTCTGACAGTCGTGAGACCCAGTACTTC	CASRSDSRETQYF
TRBV13	.	.	TRBJ1-1	TGTGCCAGCAGCCCAATGGGGAAGCCGAGCACTGAAGCTTTCTTT	CASSPMGKPSTEAFF
TRBV4-3	TRBD1	few	TRBJ2-1	TGCGCCAGCAGCCGAAGGACAGGGGGATACAATGAGCAGTTCTTC	CASSRRTGGYNEQFF
TRBV6-5	.	.	TRBJ1-5	TGTGCCAGCAGTTATAGGGCGCCAAGGTTAAGCAATCAGCCCCAGCATTTT	CASSYRAPRLSNQPQHF
TRBV6-2/TRBV6-3	TRBD1	many	TRBJ2-6	TGTGCCAGCAGGCCGGACAGGGGATCCTCTGGGGCCAACGTCCTGACTTTC	CASRPDRGSSGANVLTF
TRBV20-1	.	many	TRBJ2-7	TGCAGTGCCACCTCAGGGGTTCCCTACGAGCAGTACTTC	CSATSGVPYEQYF
TRBV12-3/TRBV12-4	.	once	TRBJ2-3	TGTGCCAGCTCAATAGGGGATACGCGGTATTTT	CASSIGDTRYF
TRBV7-8	.	.	TRBJ2-1	TGTGCCAGCACGTTGTTGGACAATGAGCAGTTCTTC	CASTLLDNEQFF
TRBV25-1	.	.	TRBJ1-5	TGTGCCAGCAGTGAACCCCCACACAGGGCAGATAGCAATCAGCCCCAGCATTTT	CASSEPPHRADSNQPQHF
TRBV6-2/TRBV6-3	TRBD1	.	TRBJ1-2	TGTGCCAGCAGATCGGACAGGGGGCTCTTTGGCTACACCTTC	CASRSDRGLFGYTF
TRBV15	.	.	TRBJ2-1	TGTGCCACCAGCAGAGGAGGACGCGGCCGCAATGAGCAGTTCTTC	CATSRGGRGRNEQFF
TRBV5-1	TRBD2	few	TRBJ2-3	TGCGCCAGCAGCTCCACACTAGCGGTAAGGGATACGCAGTATTTT	CASSSTLAVRDTQYF
TRBV6-2/TRBV6-3	.	few	TRBJ2-5	TGTGCCAGCAGTTGGGTGGAGACCCAGTACTTC	CASSWVETQYF
TRBV6-2/TRBV6-3	.	few	TRBJ1-2	TGTGCCAGCAGTGACAAGGGAATCGATGGCTACACCTTC	CASSDKGIDGYTF
TRBV20-1	TRBD2	.	TRBJ2-7	TGCAGTGCTAGCGGCTACCTCGGGGGGTACGAGCAGTACTTC	CSASGYLGGYEQYF
TRBV28	.	once	TRBJ2-7	TGTGCCGGCAGTGTTGAACTGGGGCGCGAGCAGTACTTC	CAGSVELGREQYF
TRBV29-1	TRBD2	.	TRBJ2-1	TGCAGCGTTGCACTAGCGGGGGGGCCCTACAATGAGCAGTTCTTC	CSVALAGGPYNEQFF
TRBV12-3/TRBV12-4	.	.	TRBJ1-2	TGTGCCAGCAGTGTAAAGGGGCGCAGCTATGGCTACACCTTC	CASSVKGRSYGYTF
TRBV2	.	.	TRBJ2-5	TGTGCCAGCAGCGGAAGTCGGGAGACCCAGTACTTC	CASSGSRETQYF
TRBV9	.	few	TRBJ2-1	TGTGCCAGCAGCGTGGCGGGTACTTGGGGTGAGCAGTTCTTC	CASSVAGTWGEQFF
TRBV7-2	TRBD2	few	TRBJ2-7	TGTGCCAGCAGCTTACAGTCTAGCGGGGCTTACGAGCAGTACTTC	CASSLQSSGAYEQYF
TRBV9	.	.	TRBJ2-3	TGTGCCAGCAGCGTAGGCCCCCCAGATACGCAGTATTTT	CASSVGPPDTQYF
TRBV29-1	TRBD2	.	TRBJ2-7	TGCAGCGGCTCCGGGAGGGCCTTTGAGCAGTACTTC	CSGSGRAFEQYF
TRBV4-2	.	.	TRBJ2-3	TGTGCCAGCAGCCAAGATGCCCGTGGAGGAGATACGCAGTATTTT	CASSQDARGGDTQYF
TRBV11-2	.	.	TRBJ1-3	TGTGCCAGCAGCTTACTGACGGACGGAAACACCATATATTTT	CASSLLTDGNTIYF
TRBV28	TRBD1	few	TRBJ1-4	TGTGCCAGCAGGACAGGGGGCATCGGGGAAAAACTGTTTTTT	CASRTGGIGEKLFF
TRBV20-1	.	.	TRBJ2-1	TGCAGTGCTAGAACAGGTTTTTCCTACAATGAGCAGTTCTTC	CSARTGFSYNEQFF